This T cell receptor (beta chain) emerged from a study of tumor and adjacent non-tumor tissue in lung cancer. This CDR3 has 13 residues. The V gene lost 10 bases and the J gene lost 4 bases, with 16 bases spanning the gap. No cell sorting was done before RNA was extracted from the tissue. The sample holds many counts of this clonotype. Three rounds of nested PCR, following a modified ARM-PCR protocol, produced the TCRbeta library. TCRdb re-derived calls from the multiplex PCR reads in MiXCR, one entry per CDR3 protein. The top ten clones hold 8.5% to 10% of a sample with tens of thousands of distinct CDR3 sequences, roughly 72% of them seen once.

The chain combines TRBV12-3 or TRBV12-4 with TRBJ1-2; D unresolved. Specimen: lung tumor tissue. This clonotype originated in a woman aged 35 to 49 with non-small cell lung cancer. DNA for the CDR3: TGTGCCACCTGTAGGTCCGGTGGCTATGGCTACACCTTC. It translates to CATCRSGGYGYTF.